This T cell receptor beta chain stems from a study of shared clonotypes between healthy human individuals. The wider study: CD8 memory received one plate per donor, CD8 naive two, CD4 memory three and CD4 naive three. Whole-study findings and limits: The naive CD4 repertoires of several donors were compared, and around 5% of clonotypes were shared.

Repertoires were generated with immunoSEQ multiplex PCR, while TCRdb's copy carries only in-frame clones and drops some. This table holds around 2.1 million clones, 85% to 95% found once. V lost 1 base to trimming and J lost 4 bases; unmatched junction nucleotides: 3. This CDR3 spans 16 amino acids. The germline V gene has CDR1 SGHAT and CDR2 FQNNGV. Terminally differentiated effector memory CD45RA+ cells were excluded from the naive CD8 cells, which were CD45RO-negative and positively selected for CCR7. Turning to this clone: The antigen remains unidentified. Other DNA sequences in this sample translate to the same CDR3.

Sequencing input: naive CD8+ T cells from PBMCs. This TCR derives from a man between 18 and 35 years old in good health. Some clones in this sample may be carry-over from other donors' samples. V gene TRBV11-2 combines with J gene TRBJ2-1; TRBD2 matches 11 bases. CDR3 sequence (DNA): TGTGCCAGCAGCTTAGGGCTAGCGGGAGGTTACAATGAGCAGTTCTTC. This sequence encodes CASSLGLAGGYNEQFF.